This TCR beta chain was captured in a study of T cells in tuberculosis. The CDR3 consists of 15 residues. Germline V gene sequence: CDR1 SGHAT, CDR2 FQNNGV. V was pared by 1 base and J by 2 bases, with 2 bases of the junction left unmatched. Latent tuberculosis screening used tuberculin skin test and IGRA at entry. Generated by immunoSEQ multiplex PCR, the TCRdb table keeps only in-frame clones and is missing some. The data contain some 23,000 clones, 90% to 95% of them singletons. The source of this sequence is a donor aged 10-29 years with latent tuberculosis or without tuberculosis infection. Some clones in this sample may be carry-over from other donors' samples. Sequencing input: PBMCs. The gene calls are TRBV11-2 and TRBJ2-7, with TRBD2 matching 10 bases. Here the CDR3 reads CASSLVSGGTYEQYF. DNA of the CDR3: TGTGCCAGCAGCTTAGTTAGCGGGGGGACCTACGAGCAGTACTTC.